A selection of T cell receptor beta chains follows, all from one sample in a study of blood T cells in healthy people across ages. TCRdb redid the calling of the 5' RACE reads with MiXCR, one entry per CDR3 protein. Of under 700,000 distinct CDR3 sequences in the sample, nearly 25% were seen once. The data were also submitted as part of a second study, on T cells of mothers and their children.

The sample comprised blood. These receptors were collected from a boy between 5 and 17 years old in good health. Both conserved end residues are part of each CDR3. D genes are given only for firm matches. Size values are once, few and many counts, or a class for expanded clones, and some rows have none.

>TRBV6-2/TRBV6-3|few|TRBJ1-1|-
TGTGCCAGCAGTTTCCCAGGGCAGGTGAACACTGAAGCTTTCTTT
CASSFPGQVNTEAFF
>TRBV7-8|-|TRBJ2-7|TRBD1
TGTGCCAGCAGGTCAGAAACAGGGGGCTACGAGCAGTACTTC
CASRSETGGYEQYF
>TRBV5-1|-|TRBJ1-1|-
TGCGCCGGCAGCTCCTCCGGGGGGAAGAACACTGAAGCTTTCTTT
CAGSSSGGKNTEAFF
>TRBV20-1|few|TRBJ1-6|TRBD1
TGCAGTGCTAGAGGCCAGGGGGCAGTTTACTCCTATAATTCACCCCTCCACTTT
CSARGQGAVYSYNSPLHF
>TRBV6-1|few|TRBJ2-7|-
TGTGCCAGCAGTGAACGACGGAACTCCTACGAGCAGTACTTC
CASSERRNSYEQYF
>TRBV6-5|few|TRBJ2-7|-
TGTGCCAGCAGTTACTCACTCTTAGGTTACGAGCAGTACTTC
CASSYSLLGYEQYF
>TRBV28|-|TRBJ2-5|TRBD2
TGTGCCAGCAGTTTCGGGGGGGCGGAACAAGAGACCCAGTACTTC
CASSFGGAEQETQYF
>TRBV14|-|TRBJ1-2|-
TGTGCCAGCAGCCAAGGGACTCTCTATGGCTACACCTTC
CASSQGTLYGYTF
>TRBV7-2|-|TRBJ2-7|-
TGTGCCAGCAGCTTATCCGTGGGAAGCTCCTACGAGCAGTACTTC
CASSLSVGSSYEQYF
>TRBV9|-|TRBJ2-3|-
TGTGCCAGCAGCGTAGGTATAGATGATACAGATACGCAGTATTTT
CASSVGIDDTDTQYF
>TRBV11-1|-|TRBJ2-6|TRBD2
TGTGCCAGCAGCTCCCCGACTAGCGGGAGGGAAAAGGACTCTGGGGCCAACGTCCTGACTTTC
CASSSPTSGREKDSGANVLTF
>TRBV27|-|TRBJ2-7|TRBD2
TGTGCCAGCAGCCCAGGGACTAGCGGGAGTGGCGAGCAGTACTTC
CASSPGTSGSGEQYF
>TRBV5-1|-|TRBJ2-1|-
TGCGCCAGCAGCTTGGGGCGACAGATGGGCCATGAGCAGTTCTTC
CASSLGRQMGHEQFF
>TRBV7-2|few|TRBJ1-5|-
TGTGCCAGCAGCTTAGCGTTCGACACGAATAGCAATCAGCCCCAGCATTTT
CASSLAFDTNSNQPQHF
>TRBV24-1|-|TRBJ2-2|-
TGTGCCACCAGTGATTTAGGCAGAGCCACCGGGGAGCTGTTTTTT
CATSDLGRATGELFF
>TRBV7-9|once|TRBJ2-7|-
TGTGCCAGCAGCTTACCAGGGTATCCCTACGAGCAGTACTTC
CASSLPGYPYEQYF
>TRBV7-2|few|TRBJ2-1|TRBD1
TGTGCCAGCAGCTTCCACAGGGGGCTCCCGAATGAGCAGTTCTTC
CASSFHRGLPNEQFF
>TRBV9|-|TRBJ2-5|-
TGTGCCAGCAGCGTAGCTGTCGGGGGCGCGGGTGAAGAGACCCAGTACTTC
CASSVAVGGAGEETQYF
>TRBV5-1|few|TRBJ2-7|-
TGCGCCAGCAGCTTGGAGGGGCCGTCCTACGAGCAGTACTTC
CASSLEGPSYEQYF
>TRBV28|-|TRBJ2-7|TRBD1
TGTGCCAGCAGTTTCCCGACAGGGGGAGACTACGAGCAGTACTTC
CASSFPTGGDYEQYF
>TRBV7-2|many|TRBJ2-3|-
TGTGCCAGCAGCTTAGCGCGCGGTACAGATACGCAGTATTTT
CASSLARGTDTQYF
>TRBV7-2|few|TRBJ1-2|-
TGTGCCAGCAGCTTAGTCGTTCAGAGGACTAACCATGGCTACACCTTC
CASSLVVQRTNHGYTF
>TRBV2|-|TRBJ2-7|-
TGTGCCAGCAGTGGGCAGCCCTTCTACGAGCAGTACTTC
CASSGQPFYEQYF
>TRBV29-1|few|TRBJ2-7|-
TGCAGCGTTGACACAGATGATACCTACGAGCAGTACTTC
CSVDTDDTYEQYF
>TRBV7-9|-|TRBJ1-2|-
TGTGCCAGCAGCCCCCGGTTTCGAGATGCTAACTATGGCTACACCTTC
CASSPRFRDANYGYTF
>TRBV7-9|-|TRBJ2-1|-
TGTGCCAGCAGCTTAGGGGGGCAACGGGCCTCCTACAATGAGCAGTTCTTC
CASSLGGQRASYNEQFF
>TRBV20-1|-|TRBJ2-7|-
TGCAGTGCTAGTGGGACAACCCTATCCTACGAGCAGTACTTC
CSASGTTLSYEQYF
>TRBV7-9|few|TRBJ2-5|-
TGTGCCAGCAGCTTTCGATCGAGGACAGCGGAGACCCAGTACTTC
CASSFRSRTAETQYF
>TRBV3-1|-|TRBJ1-1|-
TGTGCCAGCAGCGAGGACGGCCGGGGGGGGATTACTGAAGCTTTCTTT
CASSEDGRGGITEAFF
>TRBV18|few|TRBJ1-2|TRBD1
TGTGCCAGCTCTCATGACAGGGGGCTGAACTATGGCTACACCTTC
CASSHDRGLNYGYTF
>TRBV20-1|-|TRBJ1-2|-
TGCAGTGCTAGCCCCCAGGGTGGCTATAGCTACACCTTC
CSASPQGGYSYTF
>TRBV7-3|few|TRBJ2-5|TRBD1
TGTGCCAGCAGCAGAACAGGGGCCCAAGAGACCCAGTACTTC
CASSRTGAQETQYF
>TRBV5-1|-|TRBJ1-4|-
TGCGCCAGCAGCTTTCTTGGGTCTAATGAAAAACTGTTTTTT
CASSFLGSNEKLFF
>TRBV10-2|many|TRBJ2-7|-
TGCGCCAGCAGTGAGTCTGACTCCCCCGTCCCTTCTTACGAGCAGTACTTC
CASSESDSPVPSYEQYF
>TRBV2|-|TRBJ2-3|TRBD2
TGTGCCAGCAGAGCGACTAGCGGGGGGCTTAGCACAGATACGCAGTATTTT
CASRATSGGLSTDTQYF
>TRBV7-8|few|TRBJ1-1|-
TGTGCCAGCAGACAAAGCTGGGCAGGGAGGGGAAACACTGAAGCTTTCTTT
CASRQSWAGRGNTEAFF
>TRBV30|-|TRBJ2-3|-
TGTGCCTGGAGTATGTCTCGGGGCCGTCCCACAGATACGCAGTATTTT
CAWSMSRGRPTDTQYF
>TRBV9|few|TRBJ2-7|-
-
CASSVARGNPGPYF
>TRBV27|few|TRBJ1-3|-
TGTGCCAGCAGGAGCCAGGGAAGCTCTGGAAACACCATATATTTT
CASRSQGSSGNTIYF
>TRBV6-2/TRBV6-3|few|TRBJ2-7|TRBD2
TGTGCCAGCAACCCGGGAGGGTCCTACGAGCAGTACTTC
CASNPGGSYEQYF
>TRBV5-6|few|TRBJ2-1|-
TGTGCCAGCAGCTTTGTAGGGCGGCAAGGTGAGCAGTTCTTC
CASSFVGRQGEQFF
>TRBV20-1|-|TRBJ2-5|-
TGCAGTGCTGGACAAACGGGATTGGGCCCACAAGAGACCCAGTACTTC
CSAGQTGLGPQETQYF
>TRBV7-3|-|TRBJ2-5|-
TGTGCCAGCAGCTTTAGGGCGTCGGAGACCCAGTACTTC
CASSFRASETQYF
>TRBV9|-|TRBJ2-4|-
TGTGCCAGTAGCGTAGGCCCCAGAGTAGCCAAAAACATTCAGTACTTC
CASSVGPRVAKNIQYF
>TRBV5-1|few|TRBJ2-1|TRBD2
TGCGCCAGCAGCTTGGTTCCTAGCGGGAGCAATGAGCAGTTCTTC
CASSLVPSGSNEQFF
>TRBV11-1|few|TRBJ2-7|-
TGTGCCAGCAGCCAATCCAGGGGGAGGAACGAGCAGTACTTC
CASSQSRGRNEQYF
>TRBV9|-|TRBJ2-1|-
TGTGCCAGCAGCCCCCCCACCTTTAGGAATGAGCAGTTCTTC
CASSPPTFRNEQFF
>TRBV19|-|TRBJ1-1|-
TGTGCCAGTCAGGGTTCTGAAGCTTTCTTT
CASQGSEAFF
>TRBV7-6|few|TRBJ1-4|TRBD1
TGTGCCAGCAGCTACGACAGGGGGACGGGAGAGGGTGTAGAAAAACTGTTTTTT
CASSYDRGTGEGVEKLFF
>TRBV12-3/TRBV12-4|-|TRBJ2-7|-
TGTGCCAGCAGTTCGGCCACCTTGCCCTACGAGCAGTACTTC
CASSSATLPYEQYF
>TRBV5-1|-|TRBJ2-1|TRBD2
TGCGCCAGCAGCCGTACGGCGGGAGGTTATGAGCAGTTCTTC
CASSRTAGGYEQFF
>TRBV10-3|-|TRBJ1-1|-
TGTGCCATCAGCGATCCCGGCGTAGGGGGGGAAATGAACACTGAAGCTTTCTTT
CAISDPGVGGEMNTEAFF
>TRBV27|many|TRBJ2-5|-
TGTGCCAGCAGTCTTATGCCTACAGGTTCGGAGACCCAGTACTTC
CASSLMPTGSETQYF
>TRBV6-5|-|TRBJ2-1|TRBD2
TGTGCCAGCGGGCTAGCGGGGAACTACAATGAGCAGTTCTTC
CASGLAGNYNEQFF
>TRBV4-3|few|TRBJ1-5|-
TGCGCCAGCAGCCAAGACCCCAAAAGACTTTCTACCCTCAATCAGCCCCAGCATTTT
CASSQDPKRLSTLNQPQHF
>TRBV4-3|many|TRBJ2-5|TRBD1
TGCGCCAGCAGAATCGACAGGGGGCTGGAGACCCAGTACTTC
CASRIDRGLETQYF
>TRBV7-9|-|TRBJ1-4|TRBD1
TGTGCCAGCAGCCCACACTCCGGGACAGGGGATGAAAAACTGTTTTTT
CASSPHSGTGDEKLFF
>TRBV9|-|TRBJ2-2|-
TGTGCCAGCAGCCCATCCGGAGCCGGGGAGCTGTTTTTT
CASSPSGAGELFF
>TRBV7-8|few|TRBJ1-2|-
TGTGCCAGCAGCCCCCTCGGGAGATGGGTATTTGGCTACACCTTC
CASSPLGRWVFGYTF